The next 14 T cell receptor beta chains were all read from a single sample in a study of T cell responses to AZD1222 COVID-19 vaccine. Libraries were prepared by immunoSEQ multiplex PCR; TCRdb keeps only in-frame clonotypes and omits some of them. The sample lists 100,000 to 120,000 clones, over 80% occurring once. Sequences were derived from peripheral blood, sampled on day 0 of AZD1222 vaccination. The receptors derive from an adult in good health.

The sample holds one count of this clone. The chain recombines TRBV13 with TRBJ1-2; TRBD1 aligns across 9 bases. Trimming removed 4 bases from V and 8 bases from J; junction bases left unmatched: 8. The CDR3 has 14 residues. Germline CDR1 is PRHDT and CDR2 is FYEKMQ (reference sequence). CDR3 residues: CASSSTGGVGGYTF. DNA for the CDR3: TGTGCCAGCAGCTCAACAGGGGGCGTGGGAGGCTACACCTTC.

V gene TRBV5-1 combines with J gene TRBJ2-7; 7 bases fit TRBD1. Germline lookup yields CDR1 SGHRS and CDR2 YFSETQ. The V segment lost 0 bases and the J segment 3 bases; nucleotides outside the gene matches: 3. This CDR3 has 14 residues. The CDR3 nucleotides read TGCGCCAGCAGCTTGGTGACAGGGTACTACGAGCAGTACTTC. Translation gives CASSLVTGYYEQYF.

Comment on this clone: At the DNA level, this CDR3 is encoded by other sequences in the same sample as well. The chain joins TRBV6-2 or TRBV6-3 to TRBJ1-5; the D is unclear. This CDR3 region has 14 residues. V was shortened by 2 bases and J by 1 base, with 6 bases between the two germline ends. Germline V CDR1 and CDR2: MNHEY, SVGEGT. The CDR3, as DNA: TGTGCCAGCAGTTACGGAGCAAGCAATCAGCCCCAGCATTTT. Its protein is CASSYGASNQPQHF.

The chain combines TRBV4-1 with TRBJ1-1; no firm D call. V was pared by 0 bases and J by 0 bases, with 8 bases between. CDR1 is MGHRA and CDR2 is YSYEKL in the germline V gene. CDR3 size: 15 residues. CDR3 nucleotide sequence: TGCGCCAGCAGCCAAGAGGCGACACTGAACACTGAAGCTTTCTTT. It encodes CASSQEATLNTEAFF.

In its sample, this clone was seen a few times. The V gene is TRBV4-3, the J gene TRBJ2-1; TRBD2 might be the D (5 bases). The CDR3 consists of 16 residues. Trimming shortened V by 0 bases and J by 3 bases, and 12 bases separated the two germline ends. Germline V gene data show CDR1 as LGHNA and CDR2 as YSLEER. The CDR3 is CASSQELGDLYNEQFF. The CDR3 nucleotides read TGCGCCAGCAGCCAAGAACTCGGGGATCTCTACAATGAGCAGTTCTTC.

CDR3 nucleotide sequence: TGTGCCAGCATGGCAGGGGTTAACACCGGGGAGCTGTTTTTT. Its translation is CASMAGVNTGELFF. This chain uses TRBV2 with TRBJ2-2; D may be TRBD1 (6 bases). V gave up 7 bases and J gave up 2 bases, with 11 bases separating them. This CDR3 region has 14 residues. Germline assignment: CDR1 SNHLY and CDR2 FYNNEI.

CDR3 in amino acids: CASSLGQEGYGYTF. CDR3 nucleotide sequence: TGCGCCAGCAGCTTGGGACAGGAGGGGTATGGCTACACCTTC. The chain recombines TRBV5-1 with TRBJ1-2; possible D gene TRBD1, 6 bases. The V gene's germline CDR1 is SGHRS and CDR2 YFSETQ. V lost 0 bases, J lost 5 bases, and 11 bases lay in between. The CDR3 sequence is 14 residues long.

The CDR3 DNA reads as TGTGCCAGCACCGGTTCGGGGGTCATGAACACCGGGGAGCTGTTTTTT. This codes for CASTGSGVMNTGELFF. The V gene is TRBV2, the J gene TRBJ2-2; tentative D call: TRBD2 (6 bases). The CDR3 loop spans 16 amino acids. V lost 7 bases, J lost 1 base, and 16 bases lay in between. Looked up from germline, CDR1 is SNHLY and CDR2 is FYNNEI.

The V and J genes are TRBV4-2 and TRBJ2-3; no reliable D call. The germline CDR1 and CDR2 sequences are LGHNA and YNFKEQ. The CDR3 extends over 16 amino acids. Trimming cost V 3 bases and J 2 bases, with 15 bases left between them. CDR3 nucleotide sequence: TGTGCCAGCAGCCAGCAAACAAGGCGACCCACAGATACGCAGTATTTT. This translates into CASSQQTRRPTDTQYF.

The chain employs TRBV11-2 and TRBJ1-6; tentatively, D is TRBD1 (6 bases). In germline, CDR1 is SGHAT, CDR2 FQNNGV. V lost 0 bases to trimming and J lost 15 bases, with 21 bases between them. This CDR3 is 16 amino acids long. CDR3 nucleotides: TGTGCCAGCAGCTTAGATCTAACGGACAGCCTCCTGCTCCTCCACTTT. Its translation: CASSLDLTDSLLLLHF.

This sequence joins TRBV4-1 and TRBJ1-3; 11 positions agree with TRBD1. Looked up from germline, CDR1 is MGHRA and CDR2 is YSYEKL. With 4 bases clipped from V and 2 bases from J, the junction kept 13 bases outside the gene matches. This CDR3 is 19 amino acids long. CDR3 loop: CASSLWTGGGHDTGNTIYF. DNA for the CDR3: TGCGCCAGCAGCCTCTGGACAGGGGGCGGTCATGACACTGGAAACACCATATATTTT.

This chain connects TRBV19 to TRBJ1-2; 7 bases are a match to TRBD1. V lost 7 bases and J lost 8; bases outside the gene matches: 10. The germline V gene has CDR1 LNHDA and CDR2 SQIVND (reference sequence). This CDR3 contains 13 residues. CDR3 sequence reads: CASNTGVAGGYTF. In DNA, the CDR3 is TGTGCCAGTAATACAGGGGTCGCGGGAGGCTACACCTTC.

This chain uses TRBV12-5 with TRBJ1-2, with TRBD1 matching over 10 bases. The CDR3 contains 17 residues. The germline gives CDR1 LGHNT, CDR2 FRNRAP. J gave up 6 bases and V 1 base, and 11 bases lay outside the gene matches. In nucleotides, the CDR3 is TGTGCTAGTGGTTTGGAGCCCCCCGGGACAGGGGAAGATGGCTACACCTTC. Translating gives CASGLEPPGTGEDGYTF.

A few counts support this clone. CDR3 sequence reads: CASSERRGGLDEQFF. As DNA, the CDR3 is TGCGCCAGCAGCGAGAGGCGGGGGGGCCTGGATGAGCAGTTCTTC. J is TRBJ2-1 and V is TRBV10-2; 9 bases line up with TRBD2. The V gene's germline CDR1 is WSHSY and CDR2 SAAADI. The junction had 11 bases not matched to a gene; V was cut back by 6 bases and J by 8 bases. The CDR3 covers 15 residues.